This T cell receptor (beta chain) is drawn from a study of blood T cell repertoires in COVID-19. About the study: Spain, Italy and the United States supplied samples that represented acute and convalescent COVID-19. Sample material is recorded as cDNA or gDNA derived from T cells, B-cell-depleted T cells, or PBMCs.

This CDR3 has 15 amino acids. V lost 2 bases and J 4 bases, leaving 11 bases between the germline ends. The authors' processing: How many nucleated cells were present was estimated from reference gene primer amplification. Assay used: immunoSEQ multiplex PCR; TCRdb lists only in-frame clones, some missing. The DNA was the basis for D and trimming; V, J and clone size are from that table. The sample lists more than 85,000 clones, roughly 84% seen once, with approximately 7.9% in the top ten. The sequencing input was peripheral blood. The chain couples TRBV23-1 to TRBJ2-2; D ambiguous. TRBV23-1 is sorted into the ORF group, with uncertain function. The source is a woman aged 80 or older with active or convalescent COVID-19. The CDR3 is CASSQDQAATGELFF. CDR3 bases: TGCGCCAGCAGTCAAGATCAGGCCGCCACCGGGGAGCTGTTTTTT.